This record looks at one T cell receptor (beta chain) sequence and its context. Its matching antigen is unknown. V shed 7 bases, J shed 2 bases, and the junction held 9 bases outside the gene matches. The CDR3 spans 15 residues. Genomic DNA templated the TCR beta VDJ and CDR3 profiling. From the reads, TCRdb called clonotypes with MiXCR, one entry per CDR3 protein. The sample shows hundreds of thousands of distinct CDR3 sequences, roughly 68% of them seen only once. These data come from a study of CD8+CD57+ T cells in acquired aplastic anemia. Study information: Each DNA sample taken from sorted CD4+ and CD8+ cells came to 3.2 ug on average. On average, healthy donors gave about 10.8 million reads for CD4+ cells.

General study findings and limits: Patients had around 30 CD8+ CDR3 sequences in common with controls (the shared set).

The chain links TRBV12-3 or TRBV12-4 to TRBJ2-5, with 8 bases aligning to TRBD2. The source is a human donor in good health, serving as a control. Sequenced: sorted CD4+, CD8+, or CD8+CD57+ T cells (not recorded which) from PBMCs. CDR3 protein: CASTTLAGPQETQYF. CDR3 coding DNA: TGTGCCAGCACAACATTAGCGGGGCCACAAGAGACCCAGTACTTC.